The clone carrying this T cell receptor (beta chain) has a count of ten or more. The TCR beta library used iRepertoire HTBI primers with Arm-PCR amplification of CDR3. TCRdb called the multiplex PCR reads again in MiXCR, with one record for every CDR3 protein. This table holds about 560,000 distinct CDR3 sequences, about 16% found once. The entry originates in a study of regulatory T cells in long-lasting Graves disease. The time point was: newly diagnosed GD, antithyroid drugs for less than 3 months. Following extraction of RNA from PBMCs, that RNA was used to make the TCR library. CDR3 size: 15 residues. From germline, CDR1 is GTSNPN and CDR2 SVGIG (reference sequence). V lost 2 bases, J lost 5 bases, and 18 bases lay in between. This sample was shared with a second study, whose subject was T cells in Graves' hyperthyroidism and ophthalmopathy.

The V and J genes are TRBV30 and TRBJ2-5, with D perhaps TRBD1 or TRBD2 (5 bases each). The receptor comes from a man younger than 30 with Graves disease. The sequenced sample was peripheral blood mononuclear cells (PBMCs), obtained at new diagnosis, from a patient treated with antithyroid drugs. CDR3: CAWSNTGAYRETQYF. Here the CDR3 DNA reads TGTGCCTGGAGTAACACCGGGGCCTATCGGGAGACCCAGTACTTC. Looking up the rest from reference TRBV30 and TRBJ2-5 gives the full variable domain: SQTIHQWPATLVQPVGSPLSLECTVEGTSNPNLYWYRQAAGRGLQLLFYSVGIGQISSEVPQNLSASRPQDRQFILSSKKLLLSDSGFYLCAWSNTGAYRETQYFGPGTRLLVL.